This TCR beta chain was recovered during a study of naive and memory T cell subsets. With V trimmed by 5 bases and J by 5 bases, 7 bases remained unmatched. In germline, CDR1 is SEHNR, CDR2 FQNEAQ (reference sequence). This CDR3 region has 14 residues. This clonotype has just a few counts. CD4 T cells were positively selected, then CD8 T cells from the CD4-negative fraction. Two oligonucleotides, mixed equimolar, formed the beta constant-region primer covering TRBC1 and TRBC2. TCRdb re-called the UMI-ligation and nested PCR reads with MiXCR, one entry per CDR3 protein. This table has some 85,000 distinct CDR3 sequences, over 10% appearing once.

The chain recombines TRBV7-9 with TRBJ1-1; TRBD1 aligns across 8 bases. Sequenced input: central memory CD4+ T cells from blood. The TCR was taken from a human donor in good health. The CDR3 loop is CASSLLDRGTEAFF. DNA of the CDR3: TGTGCCAGCAGCCTACTAGACAGGGGAACTGAAGCTTTCTTT.